The present T cell receptor (beta chain) was sequenced within a study of CD8 T cells in ankylosing spondylitis (dated by TCRdb to between 2016 and 2019). With regard to the full study: To find TCR variants linked to disease, the study profiled T cell receptor beta repertoires in ankylosing spondylitis patients and healthy donors. Peripheral blood samples were taken, and synovial fluid was additionally collected from ankylosing spondylitis patients. In total, the full study cohort was made up of roughly 100 healthy donors and approximately 24 ankylosing spondylitis patients.

The study at large found these results: Blood from ankylosing spondylitis patients appeared to be characterized by a TCR beta motif made up of about 8 highly homologous amino acid variants. The disease-linked clones had a CD8+ phenotype and were found at relatively low frequencies in peripheral blood. Some motif variants were previously reported in synovial fluid and blood of reactive arthritis patients, suggesting common disease-initiation mechanisms. The disease-linked clones were reported to be significantly enriched in matched synovial fluid samples from ankylosing spondylitis patients.

CDR1 and CDR2, per the germline V gene (reference sequence), are SSHAT and FNYEAQ. The CDR3 starts with the cysteine, ends with the phenylalanine, and has 16 residues. The entry retains the CDR3 DNA only, 48 bases that are in frame from base 1. About this clonotype itself: It lacks a known antigen. The junction and the germline gene differ at one end; a read error may be behind it.

Sequencing took place on an Illumina HiSeq 2500. Quantitative 5'-RACE with molecular barcodes was used to prepare TCR beta libraries. The authors' analysis ran thus. A new computational method based on a probabilistic model of VDJ rearrangement was used to identify disease-linked TCR variants. The raw public data were reprocessed by TCRdb itself: fastp quality trimming at Q25, MiXCR clonotype calling, in-frame beta chains only. Every CDR3 protein is listed once, alongside the most common genes and DNA of its rows. The authors' filters were not applied to this entry. Within this sample are some 800,000 distinct CDR3 sequences, with roughly 10% of them counted one time only. The ten largest clones represent approximately 0.5% of the sample.

The chain couples TRBV7-7 to TRBJ2-1; 8 bases in between match TRBD2. Sequenced input: blood, either unsorted or a sorted T cell fraction (not recorded which). The TCR sequence derives from a male donor with ankylosing spondylitis. The DNA sequence is TGTGCTAGCAGCTTAGCGCCGGGGGGGGGTCGCAATGAGCAGTTCTTC. Translated, this is CASSLAPGGGRNEQFF. The CDR3 plus the reference TRBV7-7 and TRBJ2-1 genes for the other parts give the full variable domain: GAGVSQSPRYKVTKRGQDVTLRCDPISSHATLYWYQQALGQGPEFLTYFNYEAQPDKSGLPSDRFSAERPEGSISTLTIQRTEQRDSAMYRCASSLAPGGGRNEQFFGPGTRLTVL.